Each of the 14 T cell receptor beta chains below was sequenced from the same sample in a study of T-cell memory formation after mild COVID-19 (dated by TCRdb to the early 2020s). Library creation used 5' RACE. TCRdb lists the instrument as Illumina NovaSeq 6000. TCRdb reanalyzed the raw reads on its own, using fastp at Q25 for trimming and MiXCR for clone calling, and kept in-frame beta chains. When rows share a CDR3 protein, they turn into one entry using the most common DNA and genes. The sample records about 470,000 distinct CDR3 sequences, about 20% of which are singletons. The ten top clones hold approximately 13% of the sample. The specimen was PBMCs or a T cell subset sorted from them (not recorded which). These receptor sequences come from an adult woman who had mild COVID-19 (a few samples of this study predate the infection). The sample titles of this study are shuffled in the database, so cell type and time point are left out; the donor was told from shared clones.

As DNA, the CDR3 is TGTGCCAGCAGTTCGGGACTAGCGATGGGTGAGCAGTTCTTC. Translating gives CASSSGLAMGEQFF. The V gene is TRBV12-3 or TRBV12-4, the J gene TRBJ2-1; 10 nucleotides match TRBD2. The V segment lost 4 bases and the J segment 9 bases; nucleotides outside the gene matches: 6. The CDR3 is made up of 14 amino acids.

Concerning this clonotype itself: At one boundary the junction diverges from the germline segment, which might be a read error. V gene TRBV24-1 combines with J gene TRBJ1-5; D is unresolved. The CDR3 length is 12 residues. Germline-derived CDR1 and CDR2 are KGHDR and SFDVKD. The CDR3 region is CATSDPSGTHHF. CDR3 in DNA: TGTGCCACCAGTGATCCCTCCGGTACCCATCATTTT.

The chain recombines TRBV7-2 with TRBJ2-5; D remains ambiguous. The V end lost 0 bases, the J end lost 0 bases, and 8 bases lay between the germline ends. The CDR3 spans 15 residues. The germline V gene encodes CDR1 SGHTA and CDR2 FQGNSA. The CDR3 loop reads CASSLAVSNQETQYF. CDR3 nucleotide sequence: TGTGCCAGCAGCTTAGCGGTGAGCAACCAAGAGACCCAGTACTTC.

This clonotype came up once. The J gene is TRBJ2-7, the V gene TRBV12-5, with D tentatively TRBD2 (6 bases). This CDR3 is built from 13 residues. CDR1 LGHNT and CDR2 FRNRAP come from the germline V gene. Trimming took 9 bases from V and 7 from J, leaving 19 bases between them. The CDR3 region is CASSTRDLWEQYF. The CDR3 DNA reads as TGTGCTAGCTCCACGCGGGACCTCTGGGAGCAGTACTTC.

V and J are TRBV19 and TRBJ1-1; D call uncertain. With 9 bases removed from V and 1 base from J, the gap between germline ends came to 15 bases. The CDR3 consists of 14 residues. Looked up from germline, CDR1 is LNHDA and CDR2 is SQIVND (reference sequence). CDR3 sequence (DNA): TGTGCCAGCCGTGCGCTCGGAGGGAACACTGAAGCTTTCTTT. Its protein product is CASRALGGNTEAFF.

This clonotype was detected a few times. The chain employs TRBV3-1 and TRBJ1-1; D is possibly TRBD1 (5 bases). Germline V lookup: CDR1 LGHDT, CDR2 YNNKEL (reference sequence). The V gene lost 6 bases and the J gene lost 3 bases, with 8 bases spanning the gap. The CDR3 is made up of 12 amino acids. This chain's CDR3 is CASSVGDTEAFF. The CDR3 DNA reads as TGTGCCAGCAGTGTAGGGGACACTGAAGCTTTCTTT.

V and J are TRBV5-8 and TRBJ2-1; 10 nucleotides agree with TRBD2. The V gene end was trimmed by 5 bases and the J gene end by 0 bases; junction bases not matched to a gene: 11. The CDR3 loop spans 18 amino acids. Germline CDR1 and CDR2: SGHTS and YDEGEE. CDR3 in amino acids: CASRPWASGGLSYNEQFF. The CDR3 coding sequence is TGTGCCAGCAGACCTTGGGCTAGCGGGGGCCTCTCCTACAATGAGCAGTTCTTC.

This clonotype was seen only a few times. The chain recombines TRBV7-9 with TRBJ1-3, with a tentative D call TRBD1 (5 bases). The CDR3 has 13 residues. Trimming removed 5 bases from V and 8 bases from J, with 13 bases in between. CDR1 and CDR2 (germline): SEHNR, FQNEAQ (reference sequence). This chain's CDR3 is CASSPSQGDTIYF. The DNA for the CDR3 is TGTGCCAGCAGCCCGAGTCAGGGAGACACCATATATTTT. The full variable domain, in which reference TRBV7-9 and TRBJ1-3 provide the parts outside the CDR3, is DTGVSQNPRHKITKRGQNVTFRCDPISEHNRLYWYRQTLGQGPEFLTYFQNEAQLEKSRLLSDRFSAERPKGSFSTLEIQRTEQGDSAMYLCASSPSQGDTIYFGEGSWLTVV.

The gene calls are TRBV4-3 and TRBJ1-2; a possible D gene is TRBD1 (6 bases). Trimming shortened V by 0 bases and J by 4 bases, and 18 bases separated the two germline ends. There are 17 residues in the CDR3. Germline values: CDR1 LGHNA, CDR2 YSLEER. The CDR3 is CASSQDRRHRGLYGYTF. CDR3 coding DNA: TGCGCCAGCAGCCAAGATCGGCGACACCGGGGGCTCTATGGCTACACCTTC.

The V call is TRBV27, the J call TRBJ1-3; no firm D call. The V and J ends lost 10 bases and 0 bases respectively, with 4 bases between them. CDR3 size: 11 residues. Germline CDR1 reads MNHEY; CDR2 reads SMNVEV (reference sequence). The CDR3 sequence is CATVSGNTIYF. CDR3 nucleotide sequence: TGTGCCACCGTCTCTGGAAACACCATATATTTT.

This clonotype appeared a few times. CDR3 sequence reads: CASRVTGGTEAFF. In DNA, the CDR3 is TGTGCCAGCAGGGTCACAGGGGGAACTGAAGCTTTCTTT. The V and J genes are TRBV2 and TRBJ1-1, with TRBD1 matching over 8 bases. V shed 6 bases and J 5 bases; nucleotides not matched to a gene: 5. The germline CDR1 and CDR2 sequences are SNHLY and FYNNEI. This CDR3 is 13 amino acids long.

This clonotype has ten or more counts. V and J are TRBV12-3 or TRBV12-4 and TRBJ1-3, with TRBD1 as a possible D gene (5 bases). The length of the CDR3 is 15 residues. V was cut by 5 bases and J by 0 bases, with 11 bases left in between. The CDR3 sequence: CASSPEGFSGNTIYF. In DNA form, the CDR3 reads TGTGCCAGCAGTCCCGAGGGGTTCTCTGGAAACACCATATATTTT.

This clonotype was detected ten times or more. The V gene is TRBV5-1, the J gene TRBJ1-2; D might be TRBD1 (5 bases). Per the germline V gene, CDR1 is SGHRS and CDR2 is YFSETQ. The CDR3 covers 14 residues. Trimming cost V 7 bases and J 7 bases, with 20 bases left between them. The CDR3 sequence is CASQEGLRPLGYTF. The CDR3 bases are TGCGCCAGCCAGGAGGGGCTCAGGCCCCTTGGCTACACCTTC.

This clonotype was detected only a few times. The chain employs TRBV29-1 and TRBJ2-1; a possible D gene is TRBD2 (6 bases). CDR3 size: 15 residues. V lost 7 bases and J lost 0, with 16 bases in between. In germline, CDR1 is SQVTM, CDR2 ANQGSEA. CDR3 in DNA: TGCAGCGGGTCCGGGACTCAGAGCTCCTACAATGAGCAGTTCTTC. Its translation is CSGSGTQSSYNEQFF.